The 20 T cell receptor beta chains reported below all come from one sample, sequenced in a study of T cells in Graves' hyperthyroidism and ophthalmopathy. Regions amplified from RNA transcripts were the TCR beta CDR3 regions. Initially, a first-round RT-PCR of the TCR CDR3 employed the HTBI primer set. TCRdb recomputed calls from the multiplex PCR reads with MiXCR, one row per CDR3 protein. The sample consists of hundreds of thousands of distinct CDR3 sequences, around 19% of them appearing once. Input material: blood. These TCRs come from a woman aged 50 to 60 with Graves' hyperthyroidism that later progressed to Graves' ophthalmopathy.

The CDR3 here is CASNKEGMGGYTF. CDR3 sequence (DNA): TGTGCCAGCAACAAAGAAGGGATGGGGGGCTACACCTTC. V and J are TRBV7-2 and TRBJ1-2; no definite D call. The V and J ends lost 7 bases and 8 bases respectively, with 17 bases between them. This CDR3 region has 13 residues. Germline V lookup: CDR1 SGHTA, CDR2 FQGNSA. The whole variable domain, filled in from reference TRBV7-2 and TRBJ1-2, reads GAGVSQSPSNKVTEKGKDVELRCDPISGHTALYWYRQSLGQGLEFLIYFQGNSAPDKSGLPSDRFSAERTGGSVSTLTIQRTQQEDSAVYLCASNKEGMGGYTFGSGTRLTVV.

The gene calls are TRBV14 and TRBJ1-2; D gene unclear. Germline CDR1 SGHDN, CDR2 FVKESK. V gave up 2 bases and J gave up 3 bases, with 7 bases separating them. The CDR3 spans 13 residues. DNA for the CDR3: TGTGCCAGCAGCCAATCCGCGGACTATGGCTACACCTTC. This translates into CASSQSADYGYTF.

This clonotype was seen more than once but under ten times. The chain joins TRBV5-6 to TRBJ2-5; D ambiguous. CDR1 is SGHDT, CDR2 YYEEEE, per germline. This CDR3 region has 13 residues. Trimming shortened V by 3 bases and J by 5 bases, and 11 bases separated the two germline ends. Here the CDR3 DNA reads TGTGCCAGCAGCTGGGCCCGCCGGGAGACCCAGTACTTC. Encoded protein: CASSWARRETQYF.

This clonotype occurred a few times. This chain connects TRBV5-1 to TRBJ2-3; D is unresolved. V shed 0 bases and J shed 3 bases, with 14 bases lying between them. This CDR3 is built from 16 residues. Germline values: CDR1 SGHRS, CDR2 YFSETQ. CDR3 sequence (DNA): TGCGCCAGCAGCTTGGGCGTGAGCTTAGAAACAGATACGCAGTATTTT. It codes for CASSLGVSLETDTQYF.

The CDR3 loop is CATSRQGKPGELFF. In nucleotides, the CDR3 is TGTGCCACCAGCCGACAGGGGAAACCCGGGGAGCTGTTTTTT. The V call is TRBV15, the J call TRBJ2-2, with TRBD1 identical over 8 bases. V dropped 5 bases and J dropped 6; count of bases not matched to a gene: 5. From germline, CDR1 is LNHNV and CDR2 YYDKDF (reference sequence). The CDR3 runs to 14 residues.

This clonotype came up a few times. This chain uses TRBV19 with TRBJ2-1; the D gene could be TRBD1 or TRBD2 (5 bases each). From germline, CDR1 is LNHDA and CDR2 SQIVND (reference sequence). The germline V and J ends were trimmed by 2 bases and 0 bases, with 11 bases remaining between them. CDR3 length: 16 amino acids. The CDR3 DNA follows: TGTGCCAGTAGTATAAATGCAGGGAGCTCCTACAATGAGCAGTTCTTC. Protein: CASSINAGSSYNEQFF.

This clonotype was observed a handful of times. The chain is built from TRBV5-1 and TRBJ2-1; TRBD1 might be the D (6 bases). Germline V gene sequence: CDR1 SGHRS, CDR2 YFSETQ. This CDR3 is 16 amino acids long. With 4 bases removed from V and 3 bases from J, the gap between germline ends came to 17 bases. CDR3 DNA: TGCGCCAGCAGCACCGACGGACAGATTAACTACAATGAGCAGTTCTTC. Amino acids: CASSTDGQINYNEQFF.

V gene TRBV7-9 combines with J gene TRBJ2-5, with D unresolved. CDR3 length: 12 residues. Per germline, CDR1 SEHNR and CDR2 FQNEAQ (reference sequence). V lost 7 bases, J lost 5 bases, and 11 bases lay in between. This CDR3 reads CASNPFGETQYF. CDR3 sequence (DNA): TGTGCCAGCAACCCCTTTGGCGAGACCCAGTACTTC.

The CDR3 sequence: CASSDGYEQFF. The CDR3 nucleotides are TGTGCCAGCAGCGATGGATATGAGCAGTTCTTC. This chain uses TRBV6-1 with TRBJ2-1; D remains ambiguous. The V and J ends lost 6 bases and 8 bases respectively, with 8 bases between them. The germline CDR1 and CDR2 sequences are MNHNS and SASEGT. The CDR3 length is 11 residues.

In its sample, this clonotype was seen many times. V gene TRBV12-3 or TRBV12-4 combines with J gene TRBJ2-1; TRBD2 matches 9 bases. The J segment lost 6 bases and the V segment lost 9 bases, leaving 12 bases of the junction unmatched. The CDR3 covers 15 residues. The CDR3 DNA reads as TGTGCCAGTACCTCCGGGACTAGCTCATCCAATGAGCAGTTCTTC. Its translation is CASTSGTSSSNEQFF.

This rearrangement joins TRBV5-1 to TRBJ2-1; tentative D call: TRBD2 (5 bases). Germline V gene data show CDR1 as SGHRS and CDR2 as YFSETQ. V lost 1 base to trimming and J lost 8 bases, with 10 bases between them. The CDR3 runs 13 residues. In DNA form, the CDR3 reads TGCGCCAGCAGCTTGCCACACGGGGATGAGCAGTTCTTC. Its protein is CASSLPHGDEQFF.

This chain links TRBV6-2 or TRBV6-3 with TRBJ2-5, with TRBD1 as a possible D gene (5 bases). CDR1 MNHEY and CDR2 SVGEGT come from the germline V gene. This CDR3 contains 17 residues. V was shortened by 2 bases and J by 0 bases, with 16 bases between the two germline ends. The DNA of the CDR3 is TGTGCCAGCAGTTACGATGAACAGGAGAAACACCAAGAGACCCAGTACTTC. Protein sequence: CASSYDEQEKHQETQYF.

At least ten counts were recorded for this clonotype. This rearrangement joins TRBV24-1 to TRBJ1-2; TRBD1 aligns across 7 bases. The CDR3 length is 14 residues. The V gene's germline CDR1 is KGHDR and CDR2 SFDVKD. The ends lost 5 bases at V and 6 bases at J; junction bases unmatched: 8. The CDR3 sequence is CATSGPGTVDGYTF. The CDR3 nucleotides read TGTGCCACCAGTGGCCCCGGGACAGTAGATGGCTACACCTTC.

The chain joins TRBV6-1 to TRBJ1-6, with a tentative D call TRBD1 (5 bases). Germline-derived CDR1 and CDR2 are MNHNS and SASEGT. The CDR3 spans 15 residues. Trimming removed 5 bases from V and 8 bases from J, with 16 bases in between. The CDR3 bases are TGTGCCAGCAGTCGCCGTGAGGTCAGGGATTCACCCCTCCACTTT. It codes for CASSRREVRDSPLHF.

The table lists this clonotype with many counts. The chain has TRBV3-1 and TRBJ1-3; 9 nucleotides match TRBD1. The CDR3 has 14 residues. The V gene's germline CDR1 is LGHDT and CDR2 YNNKEL (reference sequence). J was trimmed by 4 bases and V by 4 bases; bases with no gene match: 2. The CDR3 is CASSLGQGGNTIYF. Written as DNA, the CDR3 is TGTGCCAGCAGCCTCGGACAGGGGGGAAACACCATATATTTT.

This clonotype was found many times. V gene TRBV5-1 combines with J gene TRBJ1-2; D possibly corresponds to TRBD1 (6 bases). Germline values: CDR1 SGHRS, CDR2 YFSETQ. Trimming stripped 4 bases from V and 4 bases from J, with 20 bases between. This CDR3 is 16 amino acids long. The CDR3 region is CASSPLETGNGYGYTF. The CDR3 nucleotides read TGCGCCAGCAGCCCGCTTGAGACAGGCAACGGCTATGGCTACACCTTC.

The V call is TRBV20-1, the J call TRBJ2-5; 11 nucleotides match TRBD1. CDR1 and CDR2 from the germline V gene are DFQATT and SNEGSKA (reference sequence). This CDR3 spans 15 amino acids. Trimming at V came to 7 bases and at J to 5 bases, leaving 12 bases not matched to a gene. This CDR3 reads CSVRGGTGGRETQYF. CDR3 coding DNA: TGCAGTGTACGGGGGGGGACAGGGGGGAGGGAGACCCAGTACTTC.

J is TRBJ2-5 and V is TRBV24-1; TRBD1 or TRBD2 may be the D gene (5 bases each). The CDR3 length is 15 residues. V shed 5 bases and J shed 2 bases, with 14 bases lying between them. Germline V gene sequence: CDR1 KGHDR, CDR2 SFDVKD. The CDR3 protein is CATSGGTAIQETQYF. CDR3 sequence (DNA): TGTGCCACCAGTGGAGGGACCGCGATACAAGAGACCCAGTACTTC.

In its sample, this clonotype was seen many times. The CDR3 nucleotides read TGTGCCAGCAGCTTAAGAGGTTGGGAAGCTTTCTTT. Its protein is CASSLRGWEAFF. The gene calls are TRBV11-2 and TRBJ1-1; D uncertain. Germline CDR1 is SGHAT and CDR2 is FQNNGV. Trimming took 2 bases from V and 8 from J, leaving 9 bases between them. The CDR3 spans 12 residues.

The chain is built from TRBV6-1 and TRBJ2-5, with 12 bases fitting TRBD2. Looked up from germline, CDR1 is MNHNS and CDR2 is SASEGT. With V trimmed by 1 base and J by 2 bases, 2 bases remained unmatched. The CDR3 contains 16 residues. The CDR3 region is CASSEVGLAGQETQYF. The CDR3 nucleotides read TGTGCCAGCAGTGAAGTTGGACTAGCGGGACAAGAGACCCAGTACTTC.